The entry below gives a single T cell receptor beta chain sequence along with its context. As yet, its antigen is unknown. TCRdb keeps only in-frame clones here, not all; method: immunoSEQ multiplex PCR. The sample consists of about 150,000 clones, around 85% of them appearing once. The CDR3 has 14 amino acids. Germline CDR1 and CDR2: MNHNS and SASEGT. Losses at the gene ends were 2 bases for V and 7 bases for J; bases not matched to a gene: 4. The data are from a study of T cell responses to AZD1222 COVID-19 vaccine. Points from the study as a whole: Clonal diversity may have been underestimated, and the donors were mostly white British, with more females than males. Increases in Spike-specific TCR breadth and depth were seen after two AZD1222 doses. There were repertoire samples only from the period after the peak T cell response. Spike-wide coverage was observed for vaccine-associated CD4 TCRs, with dominant responses at 160-218 and 743-854.

The receptor was isolated from an adult who had recovered from COVID-19. The specimen was peripheral blood, collected after recovery from COVID-19. V gene TRBV6-1 combines with J gene TRBJ1-1; 10 positions match TRBD1. The DNA of the CDR3 is TGTGCCAGCAGTGAACCGGGACAGGGGATTGAAGCTTTCTTT. Protein: CASSEPGQGIEAFF.